This T cell receptor beta chain was captured in a study of regulatory T cells in long-lasting Graves disease. This clonotype was picked up many times. Arm-PCR of CDR3 regions and iRepertoire HTBI primers were the basis on which TCR beta libraries were built. TCRdb reanalysed the multiplex PCR reads using MiXCR and keeps one entry per CDR3 protein. The data contain 510,000 or so distinct CDR3 sequences, approximately 12% of them singletons. This CDR3 is 14 amino acids long. Germline CDR1 reads MGHRA; CDR2 reads YSYEKL. Trimming removed 5 bases at V and 6 bases at J, with 17 bases between. Time point defined: newly diagnosed GD, antithyroid drugs for less than 3 months. With RNA extracted from PBMCs as input, the TCR library was made. Blood from the periphery, approximately 8.6 milliliters in all, was drawn into EDTA tubes. This sample was shared with a second study, whose subject was T cells in Graves' hyperthyroidism and ophthalmopathy.

This sequence originates from a woman aged 30 to 39 with Graves disease. Sequencing used peripheral blood mononuclear cells (PBMCs), obtained at new diagnosis, from a patient treated with antithyroid drugs. The J gene is TRBJ2-7, the V gene TRBV4-1, with D tentatively TRBD2 (6 bases). CDR3 coding DNA: TGCGCCAGCAGCTACGGGACGGACGGGAGCGAGCAGTACTTC. Amino acid sequence: CASSYGTDGSEQYF.